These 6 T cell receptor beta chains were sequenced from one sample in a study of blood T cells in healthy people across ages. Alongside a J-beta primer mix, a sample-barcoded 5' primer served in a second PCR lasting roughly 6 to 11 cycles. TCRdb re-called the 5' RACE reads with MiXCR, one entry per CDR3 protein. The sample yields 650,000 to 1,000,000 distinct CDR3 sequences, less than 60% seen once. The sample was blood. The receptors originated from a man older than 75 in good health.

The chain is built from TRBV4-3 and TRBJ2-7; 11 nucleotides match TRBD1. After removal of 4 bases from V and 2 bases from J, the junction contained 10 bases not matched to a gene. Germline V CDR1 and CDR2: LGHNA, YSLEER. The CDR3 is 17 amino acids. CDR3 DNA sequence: TGCGCCAGCAGCCCAAAGCTCGCGGGACAGGGGGCCTACGAGCAGTACTTC. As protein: CASSPKLAGQGAYEQYF.

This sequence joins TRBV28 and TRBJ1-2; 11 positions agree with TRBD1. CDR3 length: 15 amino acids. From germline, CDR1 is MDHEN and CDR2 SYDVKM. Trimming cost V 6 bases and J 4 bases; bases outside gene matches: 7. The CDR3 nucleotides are TGTGCCAGCAGCTCCCTGGACAGGGGGCTCTATGGCTACACCTTC. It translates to CASSSLDRGLYGYTF.

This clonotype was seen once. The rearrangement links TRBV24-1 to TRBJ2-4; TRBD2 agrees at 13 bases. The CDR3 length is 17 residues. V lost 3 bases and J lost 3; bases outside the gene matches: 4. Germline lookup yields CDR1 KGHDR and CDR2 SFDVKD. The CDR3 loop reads CATSDGLAGEGKNIQYF. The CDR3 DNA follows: TGTGCCACCAGTGATGGACTAGCGGGAGAGGGCAAAAACATTCAGTACTTC.

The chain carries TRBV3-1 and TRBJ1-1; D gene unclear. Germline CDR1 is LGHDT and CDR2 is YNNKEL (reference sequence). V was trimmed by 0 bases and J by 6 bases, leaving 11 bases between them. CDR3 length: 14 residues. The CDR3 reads CASSQDAGIPEAFF. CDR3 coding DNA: TGTGCCAGCAGCCAAGATGCGGGGATCCCTGAAGCTTTCTTT.

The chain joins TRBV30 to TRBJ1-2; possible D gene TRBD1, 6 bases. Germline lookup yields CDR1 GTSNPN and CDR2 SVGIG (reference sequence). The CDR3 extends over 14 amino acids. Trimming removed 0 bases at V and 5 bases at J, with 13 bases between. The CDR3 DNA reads TGTGCCTGGAGTGTACTGGGGGGCGAATATGGCTACACCTTC. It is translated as CAWSVLGGEYGYTF.

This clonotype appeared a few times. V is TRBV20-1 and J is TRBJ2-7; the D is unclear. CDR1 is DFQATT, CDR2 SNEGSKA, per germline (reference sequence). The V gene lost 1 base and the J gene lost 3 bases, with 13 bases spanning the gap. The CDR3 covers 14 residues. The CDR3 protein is CSARAESQNYEQYF. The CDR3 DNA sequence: TGCAGTGCTAGAGCTGAGAGCCAAAACTACGAGCAGTACTTC.